At least ten counts were recorded for the clone carrying this T cell receptor (beta chain). Antigen: not known. V dropped 1 base and J dropped 5 bases, with 14 bases sitting between them. From germline, CDR1 is DFQATT and CDR2 SNEGSKA (reference sequence). CDR3 length: 15 amino acids. The data are from a study of neurological immune-mediated disorders. Study-wide results and limits: The expanded clones of different subjects shared no CDR3 amino acid sequences (suggesting private repertoires in all groups).

MiXCR, run by TCRdb on the 5' RACE reads, gives a single entry per CDR3 protein. The table has tens of thousands of distinct CDR3 sequences, 14% seen once. Specimen: PBMCs. This chain uses TRBV20-1 with TRBJ2-2; possible D gene TRBD2, 6 bases. The clonotype was recovered from a woman aged 50 to 65 with HTLV-1-associated myelopathy (HAM/TSP). As DNA, the CDR3 is TGCAGTGCTAGAGGCGGCGGGGCGCGAACCGGGGAGCTGTTTTTT. The encoded protein is CSARGGGARTGELFF.